This TCR beta chain comes out of a study of blood T cell repertoires in COVID-19. Study in general: From T cells, B-cell-depleted T cells, or PBMCs came the material, which was cDNA or gDNA.

Authors' analysis steps: Reference gene primers were amplified, and this amplification served to estimate nucleated cell counts. Only in-frame clones appear in the TCRdb table, and some are missing; sequencing was by immunoSEQ multiplex PCR. V, J and clone size derive from that table, while D and trimming were established from the DNA sequence. The sample carries some 120,000 clones, approximately 86% recorded once. Trimming removed 1 base from V and 3 bases from J; junction bases left unmatched: 9. Germline V CDR1 and CDR2: GTSNPN, SVGIG (reference sequence). CDR3 length: 16 amino acids. Sequenced sample: peripheral blood. The clonotype comes from a man aged 40-49 years with acute or convalescent COVID-19. The rearrangement joins TRBV30 to TRBJ1-3; 7 nucleotides match TRBD1. DNA for the CDR3: TGTGCCTGGAGTGGGGGACAGCTCGCTAGTGGAAACACCATATATTTT. As protein: CAWSGGQLASGNTIYF. Based on the CDR3 plus reference TRBV30 and TRBJ1-3, the full variable domain is SQTIHQWPATLVQPVGSPLSLECTVEGTSNPNLYWYRQAAGRGLQLLFYSVGIGQISSEVPQNLSASRPQDRQFILSSKKLLLSDSGFYLCAWSGGQLASGNTIYFGEGSWLTVV.